Listed below are T cell receptor beta chains from one sample, sequenced in a study of OX40 agonist ivuxolimab in advanced cancers. Assay used: immunoSEQ multiplex PCR; TCRdb lists only in-frame clones, some missing. This sample has 55,000 to 80,000 clones, with approximately 86% found just once. The material was CD4+ or CD8+ T cells sorted from blood, obtained in a trial of the OX40 agonist ivuxolimab. Every receptor here comes from an adult with an advanced solid tumor such as melanoma, head and neck, liver or kidney cancer. The CDR3 runs from the conserved cysteine through the conserved F or W. Fields, in order: D gene, CDR3 length, V gene, J gene, CDR3 protein. The D gene is left open where the match is weak.

-	15	TRBV18	TRBJ1-4	CASSTTGPTNEKLFF
-	15	TRBV9	TRBJ2-2	CASSVVQGPTGELFF
TRBD1	15	TRBV7-2	TRBJ2-1	CASSRGTGGLNEQFF
TRBD1	16	TRBV30	TRBJ1-6	CAWSPLARDRLSPLHF
-	12	TRBV9	TRBJ1-6	CASSTHNSPLHF
TRBD1	15	TRBV6-5	TRBJ2-7	CASSTGGFSSYEQYF
-	15	TRBV5-6	TRBJ1-5	CASSLRETRGKPQHF
-	14	TRBV7-9	TRBJ2-7	CASSLGGSVYEQYF
-	14	TRBV6-5	TRBJ1-2	CASGRDGVNYGYTF
-	16	TRBV28	TRBJ2-4	CASSFHTERAKNIQYF
TRBD2	19	TRBV7-2	TRBJ2-4	CASSLGDASGRGFKNIQYF
-	11	TRBV6-5	TRBJ1-1	CASSSGTEAFF
-	14	TRBV2	TRBJ1-5	CASRAGPSGAPQHF
TRBD1	16	TRBV7-9	TRBJ2-7	CASSRGQGNLRDEQYF
TRBD1	14	TRBV10-3	TRBJ2-7	CAISDRTGNTEQYF
TRBD2	14	TRBV6-5	TRBJ2-7	CASESGRAGYEQYF
-	15	TRBV2	TRBJ1-4	CASSEGHSTNEKLFF
-	15	TRBV7-2	TRBJ2-2	CASSQIAKNTGELFF
TRBD1	20	TRBV5-1	TRBJ2-1	CASSPSPGTGGSSSYNEQFF
TRBD2	15	TRBV7-9	TRBJ2-3	CASSASAGMTDTQYF
-	15	TRBV5-1	TRBJ1-2	CASRSTGKGNYGYTF
TRBD1	15	TRBV7-2	TRBJ1-5	CASSQTGGVNQPQHF
TRBD1	15	TRBV5-6	TRBJ1-2	CASSSSQGAAYGYTF
-	11	TRBV20-1	TRBJ2-3	CSAGVKDTQYF
TRBD1	16	TRBV5-4	TRBJ2-2	CASSLGQGDGTGELFF
-	17	TRBV6-1	TRBJ1-5	CASSEAQVSMDNQPQHF
TRBD2	18	TRBV4-2	TRBJ2-2	CASSQRMTSVTNTGELFF
-	15	TRBV5-8	TRBJ1-3	CASSKRRGSGNTIYF
-	16	TRBV5-4	TRBJ1-5	CASSPEGDRPHKPQHF
-	17	TRBV6-1	TRBJ2-6	CASSALTGGSGANVLTF
-	16	TRBV5-4	TRBJ2-2	CASSLVGAVKAGELFF
-	13	TRBV4-1	TRBJ1-5	CASSHGGYQPQHF
-	12	TRBV5-5	TRBJ2-1	CASSLSRNEQFF
TRBD1	16	TRBV4-2	TRBJ1-6	CASSQDMTGFSSPLHF
-	13	TRBV6-5	TRBJ2-3	CASSYRSTDTQYF
-	15	TRBV5-4	TRBJ2-3	CASSAVEHGTDTQYF
-	14	TRBV29-1	TRBJ2-5	CSVVGEWNQETQYF
TRBD1	19	TRBV28	TRBJ1-2	CASSSPAPRTGRSSYGYTF
TRBD2	15	TRBV7-9	TRBJ2-7	CASSLWLAGEVEQYF
-	14	TRBV6-5	TRBJ2-6	CASSMPTGANVLTF
-	13	TRBV2	TRBJ2-1	CASSEATTAQQFF